One sample yielded the 5 T cell receptor beta chains listed below, sequenced in a study of cytomegalovirus exposure and HLA in healthy donors. PCR involved 60 Vbeta and 13 Jbeta primers. Produced via immunoSEQ multiplex PCR; TCRdb's table is partial and in-frame only. The sample includes 200,000 to 250,000 clones, less than 85% of them seen just once. Sequences were obtained from PBMCs. The receptor set was obtained from a man younger than 35 in good health and CMV-seronegative.

J is TRBJ2-1 and V is TRBV10-3, with TRBD2 matching over 8 bases. Per the germline V gene, CDR1 is ENHRY and CDR2 is SYGVKD. The CDR3 runs 15 residues. V trimming: 2 bases; J trimming: 8 bases; junction bases outside the gene matches: 8. The CDR3 region has the DNA TGTGCCATCAGTGAGCCTAGCGGGTCCCCTGATGAGCAGTTCTTC. Translation gives CAISEPSGSPDEQFF.

This rearrangement joins TRBV27 to TRBJ1-1, with TRBD1 as a possible D gene (6 bases). CDR3 length: 13 amino acids. The ends were cut back, 6 bases at V and 4 bases at J, with 12 bases in the middle. CDR1 is MNHEY, CDR2 SMNVEV, per germline (reference sequence). This CDR3 reads CASSIQGTTEAFF. CDR3 sequence (DNA): TGTGCCAGCAGCATACAGGGTACCACTGAAGCTTTCTTT.

This chain joins TRBV5-6 and TRBJ1-4, with D possibly matching TRBD1 (6 bases). CDR1 and CDR2 from the germline V gene are SGHDT and YYEEEE. Trimming pared 1 base from V and 8 bases from J, leaving 12 bases between. The CDR3 is 14 amino acids. This CDR3 is CASSLLGANEKLFF. CDR3 bases: TGTGCCAGCAGCTTGTTGGGGGCAAACGAAAAACTGTTTTTT. The full variable domain, its missing parts supplied by reference TRBV5-6 and TRBJ1-4, is DAGVTQSPTHLIKTRGQQVTLRCSPKSGHDTVSWYQQALGQGPQFIFQYYEEEERQRGNFPDRFSGHQFPNYSSELNVNALLLGDSALYLCASSLLGANEKLFFGSGTQLSVL.

The chain is built from TRBV29-1 and TRBJ2-5; 8 nucleotides align to TRBD1. The CDR3 has 13 amino acids. J lost 5 bases, V lost 7 bases, and 9 bases had no gene match. Germline CDR1 reads SQVTM; CDR2 reads ANQGSEA. CDR3 bases: TGCAGCGCCCGGACAGGGTTAGACGAGACCCAGTACTTC. Protein sequence: CSARTGLDETQYF.

The genes are TRBV30 and TRBJ2-7, with 9 bases identical to TRBD1. Germline CDR1 reads GTSNPN; CDR2 reads SVGIG (reference sequence). This CDR3 region has 14 residues. The J segment lost 5 bases and the V segment lost 5 bases, leaving 10 bases of the junction unmatched. The CDR3 region has the DNA TGTGCCTGGGGAATGGGACAGGGTTTAGACGAGCAGTACTTC. Amino acids: CAWGMGQGLDEQYF.